The 16 T cell receptor beta chains listed next were all sequenced from one sample in a study of PD-1 blockade in mismatch repair-deficient tumors. Profiled with immunoSEQ multiplex PCR; TCRdb holds only in-frame clones, not every one. Of approximately 79,000 clones in the sample, approximately 81% were seen once. The sequenced sample was peripheral blood, obtained 44 weeks after starting pembrolizumab. Source of these receptors: an adult with mismatch repair-deficient cancer.

This sequence joins TRBV29-1 and TRBJ2-1; the D gene is possibly TRBD1 (6 bases). Per the germline V gene, CDR1 is SQVTM and CDR2 is ANQGSEA. The CDR3 is made up of 11 amino acids. The DNA for the CDR3 is TGCAGTGATAACAGGGCCCATGAGCAGTTCTTC. Its protein product is CSDNRAHEQFF.

This chain uses TRBV19 with TRBJ2-7, with a possible D match to TRBD1 (5 bases). This CDR3 region has 13 residues. V lost 3 bases to trimming and J lost 6 bases, with 12 bases between them. CDR1 and CDR2 (germline): LNHDA, SQIVND (reference sequence). The CDR3 is CASSMQGKGEQYF. CDR3 in DNA: TGTGCCAGTAGTATGCAGGGCAAGGGCGAGCAGTACTTC.

The chain couples TRBV27 to TRBJ1-5; 9 bases agree with TRBD1. The length of the CDR3 is 18 residues. Germline CDR1 is MNHEY and CDR2 is SMNVEV (reference sequence). V shed 4 bases and J 4 bases; nucleotides not matched to a gene: 14. The CDR3, as DNA: TGTGCCAGCAGTTCCCTCCGGGACAGGGTGTTCGGGAATCAGCCCCAGCATTTT. It codes for CASSSLRDRVFGNQPQHF.

The chain links TRBV30 to TRBJ2-7; a weak D match, TRBD2 (6 bases). V lost 1 base and J 0 bases, leaving 7 bases between the germline ends. The V gene's germline CDR1 is GTSNPN and CDR2 SVGIG (reference sequence). This CDR3 is built from 13 residues. The CDR3 coding sequence is TGTGCCTGGAGTGCTAGCGCCTCCTACGAGCAGTACTTC. This gives the protein CAWSASASYEQYF.

V usage is TRBV6-6 and J usage is TRBJ2-1; 10 bases align to TRBD2. Germline V gene sequence: CDR1 MNHNY, CDR2 SVGAGI (reference sequence). CDR3 length equals 16 residues. The V and J ends lost 2 bases and 7 bases, in that order; junction bases with no gene match: 8. The CDR3 region is CASSYQLAGVYNEQFF. CDR3 coding DNA: TGTGCCAGCAGTTACCAGCTAGCGGGAGTTTATAATGAGCAGTTCTTC.

The rearrangement links TRBV5-1 to TRBJ2-5; D call uncertain. Germline CDR1 SGHRS, CDR2 YFSETQ. This CDR3 region has 17 residues. The ends were cut back, 4 bases at V and 0 bases at J, with 19 bases in the middle. The CDR3 reads CASSPPSVGEYQETQYF. CDR3 coding DNA: TGCGCCAGCAGCCCACCTTCGGTCGGAGAGTACCAAGAGACCCAGTACTTC. The variable domain in full, with the rest retrieved from reference TRBV5-1 and TRBJ2-5, is KAGVTQTPRYLIKTRGQQVTLSCSPISGHRSVSWYQQTPGQGLQFLFEYFSETQRNKGNFPGRFSGRQFSNSRSEMNVSTLELGDSALYLCASSPPSVGEYQETQYFGPGTRLLVL.

The rearrangement joins TRBV25-1 to TRBJ2-3; 8 nucleotides match TRBD2. V trimming: 7 bases; J trimming: 3 bases; junction bases outside the gene matches: 3. Germline assignment: CDR1 MGHDK and CDR2 SYGVNS. This CDR3 is 13 amino acids long. The CDR3 sequence: CASTSSGTDTQYF. The CDR3 DNA reads as TGTGCCAGCACTTCTAGCGGGACAGATACGCAGTATTTT.

V is TRBV5-8 and J is TRBJ2-3; D unclear. Trimming pared 4 bases from V and 2 bases from J, leaving 5 bases between. Germline V gene lookup returns CDR1 SGHTS and CDR2 YDEGEE. The CDR3 sequence is 12 residues long. CDR3 amino acids: CASSPYTDTQYF. The CDR3 DNA sequence: TGTGCCAGCAGCCCCTACACAGATACGCAGTATTTT.

The gene calls are TRBV5-4 and TRBJ2-3, with D possibly matching TRBD2 (6 bases). CDR3 length: 11 residues. Germline values: CDR1 SGHNT, CDR2 YYREEE (reference sequence). V dropped 0 bases and J dropped 15 bases, with 11 bases sitting between them. In DNA, the CDR3 is TGTGCCAGCAGCTTGGCGGGAGTAAAATATTTT. Translated, it gives CASSLAGVKYF.

This chain uses TRBV2 with TRBJ1-2; D remains unclear. CDR3 length equals 14 residues. The V end was cut by 6 bases, the J end by 4 bases, with 15 bases between. Germline assignment: CDR1 SNHLY and CDR2 FYNNEI. The CDR3 DNA reads TGTGCCAGCAGCGGCACCGGCGCGGGCTATGGCTACACCTTC. Translating it yields CASSGTGAGYGYTF.

The chain has TRBV11-3 and TRBJ2-7, with D perhaps matching TRBD2 (5 bases). V was clipped by 1 base and J by 9 bases, with 13 bases between them. The germline V gene has CDR1 SGHNT and CDR2 YENEEA. This CDR3 has 13 residues. CDR3 sequence reads: CASSLGTSIWQYF. CDR3 nucleotides: TGTGCCAGCAGCTTAGGGACTTCTATCTGGCAGTACTTC.

The chain employs TRBV5-6 and TRBJ2-1, with D perhaps TRBD2 (6 bases). The CDR3 is 11 residues long. Germline V CDR1 and CDR2: SGHDT, YYEEEE. Trimming took 4 bases from V and 14 from J, leaving 13 bases between them. Here the CDR3 reads CASSSGPWEFF. DNA for the CDR3: TGTGCCAGCAGCAGCGGGCCTTGGGAGTTCTTC.

The chain recombines TRBV25-1 with TRBJ1-2; D might be TRBD1 (5 bases). From germline, CDR1 is MGHDK and CDR2 SYGVNS. The CDR3 is made up of 11 amino acids. Trimming took off 6 bases at V and 8 bases at J, with 10 bases between the two ends. The CDR3: CASSGTRGYTF. The CDR3 DNA follows: TGTGCCAGCAGCGGGACCAGGGGCTACACCTTC.

This chain links TRBV7-9 with TRBJ2-1; D is ambiguous. V dropped 6 bases and J dropped 4 bases, with 13 bases sitting between them. The CDR3 runs to 14 residues. Germline CDR1 reads SEHNR; CDR2 reads FQNEAQ (reference sequence). DNA of the CDR3: TGTGCCAGCAGTCCCGAAGGATGGTACAATGAGCAGTTCTTC. It encodes CASSPEGWYNEQFF. Variable domain in full (rest from reference TRBV7-9 and TRBJ2-1): DTGVSQNPRHKITKRGQNVTFRCDPISEHNRLYWYRQTLGQGPEFLTYFQNEAQLEKSRLLSDRFSAERPKGSFSTLEIQRTEQGDSAMYLCASSPEGWYNEQFFGPGTRLTVL.

The gene calls are TRBV28 and TRBJ1-5; the D gene is possibly TRBD1 (6 bases). The V gene's germline CDR1 is MDHEN and CDR2 SYDVKM. This CDR3 is 15 amino acids long. V gave up 4 bases and J gave up 4 bases, with 14 bases separating them. CDR3 nucleotide sequence: TGTGCCAGCAGTTCGGAATGGGGGGCAAATCAGCCCCAGCATTTT. Its translation: CASSSEWGANQPQHF.

The chain joins TRBV4-1 to TRBJ2-7, with D perhaps TRBD2 (5 bases). The CDR3 covers 14 residues. V lost 1 base, J lost 3 bases, and 10 bases lay in between. The V gene's germline CDR1 is MGHRA and CDR2 YSYEKL. The CDR3 DNA reads TGCGCCAGCAGCCAAGGGGTTGGGAGCTACGAGCAGTACTTC. This gives the protein CASSQGVGSYEQYF.